Sequencing of this T cell receptor beta chain was carried out in a study of blood T cell repertoires in COVID-19. Study context: From T cells, B-cell-depleted T cells, or PBMCs came the material, which was cDNA or gDNA.

Study processing details: Nucleated cell counts were estimated from reference gene primer amplification. Data came from immunoSEQ multiplex PCR; TCRdb stores just in-frame clones and leaves some out. For V, J and clone size, that table is used; D and trimming come from the DNA. The repertoire consists of approximately 150,000 clones, with roughly nine tenths occurring once and the leading ten covering under 4.5%. Germline assignment: CDR1 LNHDA and CDR2 SQIVND (reference sequence). This CDR3 has 15 amino acids. V was pared by 4 bases and J by 4 bases, with 14 bases between. This clonotype was sampled from a woman in her seventies with acute or convalescent COVID-19. V gene TRBV19 combines with J gene TRBJ1-5; D not resolved. Specimen: peripheral blood. The CDR3 nucleotides read TGTGCCAGTAGTAACCCGGGAAAGGGTAATCAGCCCCAGCATTTT. Translating it yields CASSNPGKGNQPQHF.